What follows describes a single T cell receptor beta chain. Its antigen is not known. This sample is part of a study of molecular identifiers for immune sequencing clone quantification. Study at large: In replicates, the authors split RNA from approximately 20,000 or 100,000 naive CD8 cells five ways and sequenced four.

Germline CDR1 is MNHEY and CDR2 is SMNVEV (reference sequence). V gave up 3 bases and J gave up 9 bases, with 15 bases separating them. This CDR3 has 14 amino acids. CD8+CD4-CCR7+CD45RA+ sorting gave the naive CD8 T cells. TCRdb recomputed calls from the PCR reads with MiXCR, one row per CDR3 protein. Of about 68,000 distinct CDR3 sequences listed, roughly 18% are singletons. General study points: Among effectors, clones above 20 RNA copies held over 97% of molecules; among naive cells, under 1%.

The receptor was derived from a human donor in good health. Some libraries in this study had Jurkat cell RNA spiked in. V and J are TRBV27 and TRBJ2-1; possibly TRBD2 for D (6 bases). Sequenced input: naive CD8+ T cells from blood, with Jurkat cell RNA spiked in. Subset given: FACS-sorted CD8+CD4-CCR7+CD45RA+ naive T cells. The CDR3 DNA sequence: TGTGCCAGCAGTTTTAGCACTAGCTCGGGTGAGCAGTTCTTC. Encoded protein: CASSFSTSSGEQFF.